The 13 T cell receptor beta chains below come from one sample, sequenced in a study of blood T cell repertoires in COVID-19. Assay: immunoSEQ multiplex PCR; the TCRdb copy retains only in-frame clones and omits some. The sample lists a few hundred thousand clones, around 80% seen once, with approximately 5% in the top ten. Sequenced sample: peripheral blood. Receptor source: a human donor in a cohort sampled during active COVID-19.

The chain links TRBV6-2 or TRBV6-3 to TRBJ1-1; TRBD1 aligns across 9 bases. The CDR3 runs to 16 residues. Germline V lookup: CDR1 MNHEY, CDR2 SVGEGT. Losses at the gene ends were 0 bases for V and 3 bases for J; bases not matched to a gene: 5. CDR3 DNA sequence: TGTGCCAGCAGTTACTCGGTACAGGGGGCACACACTGAAGCTTTCTTT. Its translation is CASSYSVQGAHTEAFF.

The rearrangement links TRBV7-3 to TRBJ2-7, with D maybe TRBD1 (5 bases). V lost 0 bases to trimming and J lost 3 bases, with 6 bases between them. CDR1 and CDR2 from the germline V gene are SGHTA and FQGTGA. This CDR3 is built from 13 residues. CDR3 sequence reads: CASSLTGHYEQYF. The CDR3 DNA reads TGTGCCAGCAGCTTAACCGGACACTACGAGCAGTACTTC.

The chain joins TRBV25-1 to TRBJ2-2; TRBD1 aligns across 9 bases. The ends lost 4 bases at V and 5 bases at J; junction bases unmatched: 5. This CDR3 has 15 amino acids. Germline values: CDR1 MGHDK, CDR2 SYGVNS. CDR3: CASSVQGAGTGELFF. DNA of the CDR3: TGTGCCAGCAGTGTACAGGGGGCCGGAACCGGGGAGCTGTTTTTT.

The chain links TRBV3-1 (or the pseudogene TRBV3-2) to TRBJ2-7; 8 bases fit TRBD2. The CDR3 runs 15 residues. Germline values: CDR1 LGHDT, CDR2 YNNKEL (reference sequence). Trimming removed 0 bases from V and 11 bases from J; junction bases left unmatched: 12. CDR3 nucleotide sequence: TGTGCCAGCAGCCAAGATAGCGGGGCTCTAGCGACCAAGTACTTC. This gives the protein CASSQDSGALATKYF.

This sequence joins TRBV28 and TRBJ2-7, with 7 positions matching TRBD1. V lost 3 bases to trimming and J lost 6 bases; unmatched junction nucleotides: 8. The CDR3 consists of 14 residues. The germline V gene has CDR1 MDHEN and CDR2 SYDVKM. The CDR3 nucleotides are TGTGCCAGCAGTTTGATACAGGGGAAGAGCGAGCAGTACTTC. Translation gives CASSLIQGKSEQYF.

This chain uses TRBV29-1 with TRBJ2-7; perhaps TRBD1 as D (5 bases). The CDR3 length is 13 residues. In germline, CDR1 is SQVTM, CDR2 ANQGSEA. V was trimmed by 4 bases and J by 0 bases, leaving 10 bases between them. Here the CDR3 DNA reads TGCAGCGTTGCCAGGGCCAACTCCTACGAGCAGTACTTC. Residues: CSVARANSYEQYF.

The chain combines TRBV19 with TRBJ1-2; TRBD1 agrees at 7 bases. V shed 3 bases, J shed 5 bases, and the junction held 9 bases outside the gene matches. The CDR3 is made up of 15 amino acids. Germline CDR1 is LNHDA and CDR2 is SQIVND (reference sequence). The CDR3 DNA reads TGTGCCAGTAGTATTAAGGACAGGCCCACGTATGGCTACACCTTC. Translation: CASSIKDRPTYGYTF.

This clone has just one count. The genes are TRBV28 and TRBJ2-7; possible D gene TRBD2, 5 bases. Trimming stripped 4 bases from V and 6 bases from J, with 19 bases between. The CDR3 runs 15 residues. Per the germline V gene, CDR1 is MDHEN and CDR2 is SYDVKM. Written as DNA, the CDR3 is TGTGCCAGCAGTTCGGCGGGCAGCCTACCATTCGAGCAGTACTTC. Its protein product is CASSSAGSLPFEQYF.

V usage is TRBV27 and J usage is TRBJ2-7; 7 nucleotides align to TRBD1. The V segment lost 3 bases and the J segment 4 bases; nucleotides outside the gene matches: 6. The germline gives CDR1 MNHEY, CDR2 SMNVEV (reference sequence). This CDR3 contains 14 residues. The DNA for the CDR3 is TGTGCCAGCAGTTTGAACAGGGGCGGATACGAGCAGTACTTC. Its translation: CASSLNRGGYEQYF.

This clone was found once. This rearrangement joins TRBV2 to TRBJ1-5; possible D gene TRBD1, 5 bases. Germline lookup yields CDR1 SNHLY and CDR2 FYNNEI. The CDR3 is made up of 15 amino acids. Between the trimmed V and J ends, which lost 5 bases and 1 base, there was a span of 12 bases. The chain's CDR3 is CASSREGLSNQPQHF. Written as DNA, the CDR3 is TGTGCCAGCAGTAGGGAGGGGTTGAGCAATCAGCCCCAGCATTTT. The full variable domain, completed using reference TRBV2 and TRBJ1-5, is EPEVTQTPSHQVTQMGQEVILRCVPISNHLYFYWYRQILGQKVEFLVSFYNNEISEKSEIFDDQFSVERPDGSNFTLKIRSTKLEDSAMYFCASSREGLSNQPQHFGDGTRLSIL.

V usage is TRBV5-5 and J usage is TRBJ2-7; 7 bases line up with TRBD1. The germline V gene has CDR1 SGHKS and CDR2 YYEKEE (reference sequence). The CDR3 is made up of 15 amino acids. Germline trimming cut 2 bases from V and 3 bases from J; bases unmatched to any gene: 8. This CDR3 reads CASSLTGAGFYEQYF. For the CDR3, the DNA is TGTGCCAGCAGCTTAACAGGGGCAGGGTTCTACGAGCAGTACTTC.

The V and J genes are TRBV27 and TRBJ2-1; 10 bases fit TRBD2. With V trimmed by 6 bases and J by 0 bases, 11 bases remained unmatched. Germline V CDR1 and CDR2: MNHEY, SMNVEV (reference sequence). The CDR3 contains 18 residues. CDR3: CASSRKREGVGSYNEQFF. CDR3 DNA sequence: TGTGCCAGCAGCCGTAAGCGGGAGGGGGTGGGCTCCTACAATGAGCAGTTCTTC.

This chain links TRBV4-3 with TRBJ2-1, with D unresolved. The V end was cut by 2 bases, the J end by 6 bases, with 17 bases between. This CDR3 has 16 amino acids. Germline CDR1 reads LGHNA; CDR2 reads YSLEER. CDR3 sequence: CASSQLRWLPSNEQFF. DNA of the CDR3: TGCGCCAGCAGCCAACTCCGTTGGCTTCCCAGCAATGAGCAGTTCTTC.